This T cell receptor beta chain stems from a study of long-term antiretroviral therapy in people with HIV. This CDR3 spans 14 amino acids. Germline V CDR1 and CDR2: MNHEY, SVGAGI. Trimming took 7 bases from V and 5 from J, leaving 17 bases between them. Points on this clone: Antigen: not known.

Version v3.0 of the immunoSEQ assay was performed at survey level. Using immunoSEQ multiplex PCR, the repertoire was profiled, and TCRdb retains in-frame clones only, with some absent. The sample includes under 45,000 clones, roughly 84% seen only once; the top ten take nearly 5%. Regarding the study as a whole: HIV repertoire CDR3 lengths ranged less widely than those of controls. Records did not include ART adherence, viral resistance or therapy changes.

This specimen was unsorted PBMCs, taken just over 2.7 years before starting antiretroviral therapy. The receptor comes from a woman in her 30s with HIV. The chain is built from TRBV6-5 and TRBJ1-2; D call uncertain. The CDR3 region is CASTRGPEQYGYTF. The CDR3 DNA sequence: TGTGCCAGCACTAGAGGGCCCGAACAGTATGGCTACACCTTC.